This TCR beta chain was profiled in a study of T cells after yellow fever vaccination. This clonotype was counted between two and nine times. MiXCR was run by TCRdb on the 5' RACE reads, yielding one entry per CDR3 protein. This sample has about 630,000 distinct CDR3 sequences, with roughly an eighth found just once. The CDR3 spans 15 residues. V lost 6 bases to trimming and J lost 3 bases; unmatched junction nucleotides: 4. The starting material was PBMCs, obtained on the day of the yellow fever booster vaccination. The chain carries TRBV12-3 or TRBV12-4 and TRBJ2-1, with TRBD2 matching 11 bases. The source of this sequence is a man aged 25 to 40 who received the YFV17D yellow fever vaccine. The CDR3: CASRTGTSGYNEQFF. The CDR3, as DNA: TGTGCCAGCAGGACCGGGACTAGCGGCTACAATGAGCAGTTCTTC.